This T cell receptor (beta chain) was found in a study of control samples from healthy donors and cancer patients. The data were produced by immunoSEQ multiplex PCR, yet TCRdb's version contains in-frame clones alone and is incomplete. The sample consists of 100,000 to 150,000 clones, more than 85% of them appearing once. The V segment lost 4 bases and the J segment 4 bases; nucleotides outside the gene matches: 12. This CDR3 contains 17 residues. The germline gives CDR1 KGHSH, CDR2 LQKENI. The specimen sequenced was blood. The chain carries TRBV18 and TRBJ2-3; 9 nucleotides match TRBD1. This TCR was recovered from a woman in her late teens or twenties in good health. CDR3 loop: CASSRLTGQGFADTQYF. CDR3 DNA sequence: TGTGCCAGCTCACGCCTGACGGGACAGGGTTTCGCAGATACGCAGTATTTT.